The 20 T cell receptor beta chains listed next were all sequenced from one sample in a study of blood T cell repertoires in COVID-19. Sequencing used immunoSEQ multiplex PCR; TCRdb keeps in-frame clones, though not all of them. The profile covers some 120,000 clones, with roughly four fifths appearing a single time and about 12% taken by the ten largest. Sequenced input: peripheral blood. The receptors here all came from a human donor in a cohort sampled during active COVID-19.

This chain links TRBV2 with TRBJ1-5, with 10 nucleotides matching TRBD1. V dropped 7 bases and J dropped 1; count of bases not matched to a gene: 10. The V gene's germline CDR1 is SNHLY and CDR2 FYNNEI. The CDR3 sequence is 17 residues long. The CDR3 nucleotides read TGTGCCAGCAATCGACAGGGGGCGGGATTCAGCAATCAGCCCCAGCATTTT. Protein: CASNRQGAGFSNQPQHF.

The rearrangement links TRBV7-6 to TRBJ1-2; 8 bases agree with TRBD1. Germline trimming cut 5 bases from V and 4 bases from J; bases unmatched to any gene: 3. The length of the CDR3 is 13 residues. Germline-derived CDR1 and CDR2 are SGHVS and FNYEAQ. CDR3 residues: CASSLDRAYGYTF. The CDR3 coding sequence is TGTGCCAGCAGCCTGGACAGGGCCTATGGCTACACCTTC.

This chain connects TRBV5-4 to TRBJ2-3, with 8 nucleotides matching TRBD2. V lost 0 bases to trimming and J lost 6 bases; unmatched junction nucleotides: 6. The CDR3 is 15 residues long. Germline CDR1 reads SGHNT; CDR2 reads YYREEE (reference sequence). The CDR3 here is CASSLDGTSIDTQYF. CDR3 sequence (DNA): TGTGCCAGCAGCTTGGACGGGACTAGTATCGATACGCAGTATTTT. The full variable domain, completed using reference TRBV5-4 and TRBJ2-3, is ETGVTQSPTHLIKTRGQQVTLRCSSQSGHNTVSWYQQALGQGPQFIFQYYREEENGRGNFPPRFSGLQFPNYSSELNVNALELDDSALYLCASSLDGTSIDTQYFGPGTRLTVL.

The chain employs TRBV5-4 and TRBJ2-3, with TRBD2 matching over 11 bases. V shed 2 bases and J 2 bases; nucleotides not matched to a gene: 1. The CDR3 is made up of 15 amino acids. Germline V gene lookup returns CDR1 SGHNT and CDR2 YYREEE (reference sequence). As DNA, the CDR3 is TGTGCCAGCAGCTTTAGCGGGGGGGACACAGATACGCAGTATTTT. Translated, it gives CASSFSGGDTDTQYF.

V usage is TRBV6-1 and J usage is TRBJ1-4, with D possibly TRBD1 on 5 matching bases. The germline V gene has CDR1 MNHNS and CDR2 SASEGT. The ends were cut back, 3 bases at V and 7 bases at J, with 12 bases in the middle. This CDR3 contains 14 residues. In DNA form, the CDR3 reads TGTGCCAGCAGTGACCCAGGGTCGGGTGAAAAACTGTTTTTT. Its protein is CASSDPGSGEKLFF.

The chain carries TRBV5-4 and TRBJ2-7; 8 bases align to TRBD2. Germline assignment: CDR1 SGHNT and CDR2 YYREEE (reference sequence). CDR3 length: 15 amino acids. After removal of 4 bases from V and 2 bases from J, the junction contained 8 bases not matched to a gene. The DNA for the CDR3 is TGTGCCAGCAGCCTAGCCGGGACTAGTACCTACGAGCAGTACTTC. This gives the protein CASSLAGTSTYEQYF.

The J gene is TRBJ2-3, the V gene TRBV19; D gene uncertain. The CDR3 runs to 13 residues. Trimming removed 7 bases from V and 5 bases from J, with 13 bases in between. Germline V gene sequence: CDR1 LNHDA, CDR2 SQIVND (reference sequence). The CDR3, as DNA: TGTGCCAGTACCGCACCCCACAAAGATACGCAGTATTTT. Amino acid sequence: CASTAPHKDTQYF.

This clone came up a few times. The chain carries TRBV5-1 and TRBJ2-7; 7 bases match TRBD2. The trim removed 5 bases at V and 5 bases at J, leaving 7 bases unmatched. Per germline, CDR1 SGHRS and CDR2 YFSETQ. CDR3 size: 13 residues. CDR3 DNA: TGCGCCAGCAGGTGGGAGGGAATCCACGAGCAGTACTTC. Translating gives CASRWEGIHEQYF.

The chain has TRBV6-2 or TRBV6-3 and TRBJ2-3; 11 nucleotides align to TRBD2. With 5 bases clipped from V and 6 bases from J, the junction kept 13 bases outside the gene matches. In germline, CDR1 is MNHEY, CDR2 SVGEGT. The CDR3 is 17 amino acids. CDR3 sequence: CASSHPGASGGFDTQYF. The CDR3 bases are TGTGCCAGCAGTCACCCGGGGGCTAGCGGGGGGTTTGATACGCAGTATTTT.

This sequence joins TRBV10-1 and TRBJ2-1, with 7 bases matching TRBD2. Germline CDR1 and CDR2: WNHNN and SYGVQD (reference sequence). CDR3 length equals 16 residues. With V trimmed by 3 bases and J by 0 bases, 5 bases remained unmatched. The CDR3, as DNA: TGCGCCAGCAGTGAACAAGCGGGGAACTCCTACAATGAGCAGTTCTTC. It is translated as CASSEQAGNSYNEQFF.

On this clone itself: The same CDR3 arises from other DNA sequences in this sample as well. V and J are TRBV4-3 and TRBJ1-4; no reliable D call. The germline gives CDR1 LGHNA, CDR2 YSLEER. CDR3 length: 14 residues. Trimming removed 1 base at V and 3 bases at J, with 6 bases between. The CDR3 is CASSQGGANEKLFF. For the CDR3, the DNA is TGCGCCAGCAGCCAAGGAGGAGCTAATGAAAAACTGTTTTTT.

The V call is TRBV7-2, the J call TRBJ2-1, with TRBD2 matching 14 bases. This CDR3 is 16 amino acids long. The junction had 9 bases not matched to a gene; V was cut back by 8 bases and J by 6 bases. Germline V lookup: CDR1 SGHTA, CDR2 FQGNSA. DNA of the CDR3: TGTGCCAGCTCAAAGACTAGCGGGGGGGGTTTCAATGAGCAGTTCTTC. It specifies CASSKTSGGGFNEQFF.

V usage is TRBV5-4 and J usage is TRBJ2-7; maybe TRBD1 (6 bases). CDR3 length equals 13 residues. The germline V gene encodes CDR1 SGHNT and CDR2 YYREEE (reference sequence). Deletions cut 1 base from V and 6 bases from J, with 11 bases between. The CDR3 is CASSLTGYGEQYF. Here the CDR3 DNA reads TGTGCCAGCAGCTTGACAGGGTACGGCGAGCAGTACTTC.

The V and J genes are TRBV10-1 and TRBJ2-2; tentatively, D is TRBD2 (5 bases). Looked up from germline, CDR1 is WNHNN and CDR2 is SYGVQD (reference sequence). The V and J ends lost 6 bases and 4 bases respectively, with 12 bases between them. CDR3 length: 14 residues. The CDR3 DNA is TGCGCCAGCAGGGGAGATGGGCGCACCGGGGAGCTGTTTTTT. Translation gives CASRGDGRTGELFF.

This clone was counted a single time. V and J are TRBV24-1 and TRBJ2-1; 11 nucleotides match TRBD2. This CDR3 has 17 amino acids. Germline V CDR1 and CDR2: KGHDR, SFDVKD. V shed 2 bases and J 1 base; nucleotides not matched to a gene: 3. Here the CDR3 reads CATSDSTSGVSYNEQFF. The CDR3 nucleotides read TGTGCCACCAGTGATTCGACTAGCGGGGTGTCCTACAATGAGCAGTTCTTC.

This chain links TRBV20-1 with TRBJ2-4; tentatively, D is TRBD1 (7 bases). Per the germline V gene, CDR1 is DFQATT and CDR2 is SNEGSKA (reference sequence). The CDR3 covers 11 residues. Here the CDR3 reads CSRGVQNIQYF. CDR3 coding DNA: TGCAGCAGGGGGGTCCAAAACATTCAGTACTTC.

The gene calls are TRBV4-3 and TRBJ1-2; D gene ambiguous. Germline V gene lookup returns CDR1 LGHNA and CDR2 YSLEER. This CDR3 has 13 residues. Trimming took off 4 bases at V and 2 bases at J, with 8 bases between the two ends. CDR3 protein: CASSPQVNYGYTF. The CDR3 DNA reads TGCGCCAGCAGCCCCCAGGTGAACTATGGCTACACCTTC.

The chain couples TRBV7-2 to TRBJ1-1; TRBD1 agrees at 7 bases. The CDR3 loop spans 15 amino acids. J gave up 1 base and V 5 bases, and 7 bases lay outside the gene matches. Germline V gene sequence: CDR1 SGHTA, CDR2 FQGNSA. The chain's CDR3 is CASSDRQGQNTEAFF. CDR3 nucleotides: TGTGCCAGCAGCGACAGACAGGGACAGAACACTGAAGCTTTCTTT.

The rearrangement links TRBV4-3 to TRBJ1-4; tentative D call: TRBD1 (5 bases). This CDR3 comprises 15 residues. The germline V gene encodes CDR1 LGHNA and CDR2 YSLEER. With 3 bases removed from V and 3 bases from J, the gap between germline ends came to 11 bases. The CDR3 region has the DNA TGCGCCAGCAGCCAGGGGGGGATGGCTAATGAAAAACTGTTTTTT. Protein: CASSQGGMANEKLFF.

This clone was seen more than once but under ten times. The same CDR3 also results from other DNA sequences found in this sample. V usage is TRBV29-1 and J usage is TRBJ2-2; TRBD2 aligns across 8 bases. The trim removed 7 bases at V and 3 bases at J, leaving 10 bases unmatched. CDR1 SQVTM and CDR2 ANQGSEA come from the germline V gene. The CDR3 is 15 residues long. The DNA of the CDR3 is TGCAGCGCACGAGGACTAGCCGGTGACACCGGGGAGCTGTTTTTT. Translating it yields CSARGLAGDTGELFF.